The table lists the clone carrying this T cell receptor beta chain with a few counts. The data are from a study of beta chain features in type 1 diabetes. This CDR3 has 13 residues. V dropped 6 bases and J dropped 2 bases, with 10 bases sitting between them. Germline V lookup: CDR1 LNHDA, CDR2 SQIVND (reference sequence). The isolated RNA, all of it, was reverse transcribed, so expressed TCRB transcripts were what got sequenced. Sequenced by immunoSEQ multiplex PCR; TCRdb stores in-frame clones only, minus some. The sample records more than 300,000 clones, 10% to 15% being singletons. Sequencing was done on a sample of naive CD4+ T cells from blood. The gene calls are TRBV19 and TRBJ2-5; weak D call: TRBD2 (5 bases). This TCR was recovered from a man aged 18 to 30 in good health. The CDR3 nucleotides are TGTGCCAGTAGCCCGGACTGGCAAGAGACCCAGTACTTC. This sequence encodes CASSPDWQETQYF.